One and the same sample provided the 9 T cell receptor beta chains below, sequenced in a study of T cell repertoires in aging, cancer and after chemotherapy. Multiplex touch-down PCR with TRB-A/B primers amplified rearranged V-D-J TRB sequences. One entry per CDR3 protein, called by TCRdb with MiXCR from the multiplex PCR reads. The repertoire has about 9,400 distinct CDR3 sequences, 39% of them found once; the top ten carry about 3.8%. TCR beta rearrangements were amplified from peripheral blood genomic DNA. The source material was blood. These TCRs come from a human donor in good health.

This chain connects TRBV6-5 to TRBJ1-1; tentative D call: TRBD1 (6 bases). The CDR3 is 12 residues long. Germline CDR1 MNHEY, CDR2 SVGAGI. Trimming removed 6 bases at V and 10 bases at J, with 15 bases between. CDR3 nucleotides: TGTGCCAGCAGCGAGACGAGGGGGATAGCTTTCTTT. Residues: CASSETRGIAFF.

The V gene is TRBV19, the J gene TRBJ1-2; possibly TRBD1 for D (6 bases). V lost 5 bases and J lost 8, with 15 bases in between. Looked up from germline, CDR1 is LNHDA and CDR2 is SQIVND (reference sequence). There are 13 residues in the CDR3. The CDR3: CASSRDTLGGYTF. CDR3 sequence (DNA): TGTGCCAGTAGTCGGGACACCCTGGGGGGCTACACCTTC.

This clonotype occurred a few times. The chain uses TRBV6-5 and TRBJ2-3; TRBD2 agrees at 16 bases. Germline V gene lookup returns CDR1 MNHEY and CDR2 SVGAGI. Trimming removed 6 bases from V and 3 bases from J; junction bases left unmatched: 9. CDR3 length: 18 residues. The CDR3 sequence is CASRSKPGLAGGTDTQYF. CDR3 sequence (DNA): TGTGCCAGCAGGAGCAAACCGGGACTAGCGGGGGGGACAGATACGCAGTATTTT.

This rearrangement joins TRBV6-2 or TRBV6-3 to TRBJ1-2; TRBD1 matches at 9 bases. This CDR3 has 13 residues. From germline, CDR1 is MNHEY and CDR2 SVGEGT. The junction had 6 bases not matched to a gene; V was cut back by 6 bases and J by 7 bases. The CDR3 protein is CASSEQGAIGYTF. The CDR3 DNA follows: TGTGCCAGCAGCGAACAGGGGGCGATTGGCTACACCTTC.

The gene calls are TRBV7-2 and TRBJ1-2, with D possibly TRBD1 on 6 matching bases. Germline V lookup: CDR1 SGHTA, CDR2 FQGNSA. The CDR3 length is 15 residues. V lost 7 bases and J lost 3, with 18 bases in between. The CDR3 region has the DNA TGTGCCAGCACCCCGGCGGCAGGGGACGACTATGGCTACACCTTC. Translation gives CASTPAAGDDYGYTF.

As regards this clonotype: The junction shows a germline mismatch at one end, possibly a read error. The chain has TRBV19 and TRBJ2-5, with D tentatively TRBD1 or TRBD2 (5 bases each). The germline V gene has CDR1 LNHDA and CDR2 SQIVND (reference sequence). The CDR3 has 12 amino acids. DNA for the CDR3: TGTGCCAGTAGTATCTCGGGGCCTGGGCAGGTCTTC. Translation: CASSISGPGQVF.

There are a few counts of this clonotype. The rearrangement links TRBV11-3 to TRBJ1-2, with 7 positions matching TRBD1. The trim removed 4 bases at V and 7 bases at J, leaving 9 bases unmatched. Per the germline V gene, CDR1 is SGHNT and CDR2 is YENEEA. The length of the CDR3 is 14 residues. The CDR3 DNA follows: TGTGCCAGCAGCTCGGGCAGGGGGGGCCGTGGCTACACCTTC. It encodes CASSSGRGGRGYTF.

Worth noting for this clonotype: One junction end disagrees with the germline gene, perhaps due to a read error. The chain couples TRBV10-3 to TRBJ2-3, with 12 positions matching TRBD2. Germline CDR1 reads ENHRY; CDR2 reads SYGVKD. The CDR3 runs 16 residues. The chain's CDR3 is CAISALAGGLTYTQYF. CDR3 nucleotides: TGTGCCATCAGTGCACTAGCGGGAGGCCTCACATATACGCAGTATTTT.

This clonotype ranks as medium-sized. This chain links TRBV29-1 with TRBJ2-6, with 9 bases aligning to TRBD2. The germline gives CDR1 SQVTM, CDR2 ANQGSEA. CDR3 length equals 16 residues. With V trimmed by 5 bases and J by 4 bases, 9 bases remained unmatched. The CDR3 DNA reads TGCAGCGTTCGGCTAGCGGGACGCACCGGGGCCAACGTCCTGACTTTC. Protein: CSVRLAGRTGANVLTF.